This TCR beta chain was found in a study of cytomegalovirus exposure and HLA in healthy donors. Background on the study: Genetic ancestry analysis placed around 76% of the 398 donors that were genotyped in the Caucasian-associated cluster.

Study results and limitations: Cytomegalovirus status was reportedly diagnosed by the classifier with high sensitivity and specificity. Later examination showed HLA-associated TCR beta chains had greater clonal expansion than equally common others.

Remarks on this clone: Its antigen remains unidentified.

The CDR3 covers 15 residues. Primers: 60 Vbeta forward and 13 Jbeta reverse. Repertoires were generated with immunoSEQ multiplex PCR, while TCRdb's copy carries only in-frame clones and drops some. This table holds 200,000 to 250,000 clones, approximately 81% found once. This donor's CMV serostatus is unrecorded. Sequencing used PBMCs. The genes are TRBV12-1 and TRBJ1-1; the tabulated D call, TRBD1, remains unverified against the DNA. TRBV12-1 is classified as a pseudogene. The sequence came from a human donor in good health. The DNA for the CDR3 is TGTGCCAGCAGCCTCCCACAGGGGTTGGACACTGAAGCTTTCTTT. Amino acid sequence: CASSLPQGLDTEAFF.